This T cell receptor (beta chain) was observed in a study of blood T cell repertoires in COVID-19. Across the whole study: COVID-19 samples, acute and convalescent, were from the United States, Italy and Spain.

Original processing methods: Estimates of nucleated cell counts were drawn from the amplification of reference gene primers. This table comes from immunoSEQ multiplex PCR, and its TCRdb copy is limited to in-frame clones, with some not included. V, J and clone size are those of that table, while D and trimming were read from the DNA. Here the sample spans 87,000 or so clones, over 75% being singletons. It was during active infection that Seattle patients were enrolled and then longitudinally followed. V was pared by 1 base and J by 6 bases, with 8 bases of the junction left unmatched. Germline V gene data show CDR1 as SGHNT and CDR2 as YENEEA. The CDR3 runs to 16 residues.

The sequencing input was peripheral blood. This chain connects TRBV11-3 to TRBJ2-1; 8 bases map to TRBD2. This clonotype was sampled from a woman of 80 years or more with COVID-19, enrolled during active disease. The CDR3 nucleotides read TGTGCCAGCAGCTTAGGACCGCGGGGGGTGCTCAATGAGCAGTTCTTC. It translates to CASSLGPRGVLNEQFF. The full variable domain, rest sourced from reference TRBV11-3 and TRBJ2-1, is EAGVVQSPRYKIIEKKQPVAFWCNPISGHNTLYWYLQNLGQGPELLIRYENEEAVDDSQLPKDRFSAERLKGVDSTLKIQPAELGDSAVYLCASSLGPRGVLNEQFFGPGTRLTVL.